These 27 T cell receptor beta chains were all obtained from the same sample, sequenced in a study of cytomegalovirus exposure and HLA in healthy donors. Vbeta (60) and Jbeta (13) primers were used in the PCR. The data were produced by immunoSEQ multiplex PCR, yet TCRdb's version contains in-frame clones alone and is incomplete. Of around 100,000 clones in the sample, 50% to 70% were seen once. Sequencing was carried out using PBMCs. The receptors were sampled from a man under 40 in good health and CMV-seropositive.

This chain connects TRBV6-5 to TRBJ1-1; 7 nucleotides align to TRBD1. Losses at the gene ends were 7 bases for V and 3 bases for J; bases not matched to a gene: 8. This CDR3 contains 14 residues. From germline, CDR1 is MNHEY and CDR2 SVGAGI. The CDR3 loop reads CASNPLTGDTEAFF. For the CDR3, the DNA is TGTGCCAGCAACCCCCTAACAGGGGACACTGAAGCTTTCTTT.

V and J are TRBV6-4 and TRBJ1-1, with a tentative D call TRBD1 (6 bases). There are 14 residues in the CDR3. Per germline, CDR1 MRHNA and CDR2 SNTAGT. V was trimmed by 6 bases and J by 0 bases, leaving 11 bases between them. The CDR3 sequence is CASRDTGMNTEAFF. The CDR3, as DNA: TGTGCCAGCAGGGATACAGGGATGAACACTGAAGCTTTCTTT.

The chain uses TRBV5-1 and TRBJ2-5; maybe TRBD2 (5 bases). The CDR3 runs to 15 residues. Trimming left V 0 bases short and J 4 bases short, with 13 bases between. Germline values: CDR1 SGHRS, CDR2 YFSETQ. The CDR3 sequence is CASSLEVGSPETQYF. CDR3 DNA: TGCGCCAGCAGCTTGGAGGTTGGGAGTCCAGAGACCCAGTACTTC.

This clone was detected a few times. This chain links TRBV7-9 with TRBJ1-2; TRBD1 is a possible D gene (6 bases). The CDR3 is 14 amino acids. V lost 5 bases to trimming and J lost 3 bases, with 13 bases between them. Germline lookup yields CDR1 SEHNR and CDR2 FQNEAQ (reference sequence). The CDR3 coding sequence is TGTGCCAGCAGCGCCACAGGGCAGGACTATGGCTACACCTTC. Protein: CASSATGQDYGYTF.

J is TRBJ2-7 and V is TRBV11-2, with 9 bases identical to TRBD2. The CDR3 extends over 14 amino acids. V was clipped by 5 bases and J by 3 bases; unmatched bases: 5. The germline V gene has CDR1 SGHAT and CDR2 FQNNGV. CDR3 nucleotides: TGTGCCAGCAGCACGACTAGCGGACTCTACGAGCAGTACTTC. Encoded protein: CASSTTSGLYEQYF.

J is TRBJ1-4 and V is TRBV25-1; 8 nucleotides align to TRBD1. The V gene's germline CDR1 is MGHDK and CDR2 SYGVNS. J gave up 10 bases and V 6 bases, and 10 bases lay outside the gene matches. This CDR3 comprises 14 residues. CDR3 sequence reads: CASRQTGEKGKLFF. The CDR3 DNA is TGTGCCAGCAGACAGACAGGGGAAAAAGGAAAACTGTTTTTT.

V and J are TRBV5-4 and TRBJ2-2; 13 nucleotides agree with TRBD2. This CDR3 has 17 amino acids. V trimming: 4 bases; J trimming: 4 bases; junction bases outside the gene matches: 7. Germline assignment: CDR1 SGHNT and CDR2 YYREEE (reference sequence). The CDR3 region is CASSRTSGGAVTGELFF. CDR3 in DNA: TGTGCCAGCAGCCGTACTAGCGGGGGGGCCGTCACCGGGGAGCTGTTTTTT. The full variable domain, its missing parts supplied by reference TRBV5-4 and TRBJ2-2, is ETGVTQSPTHLIKTRGQQVTLRCSSQSGHNTVSWYQQALGQGPQFIFQYYREEENGRGNFPPRFSGLQFPNYSSELNVNALELDDSALYLCASSRTSGGAVTGELFFGEGSRLTVL.

V gene TRBV5-6 combines with J gene TRBJ1-1; D gene ambiguous. Trimming pared 2 bases from V and 1 base from J, leaving 12 bases between. The CDR3 runs to 15 residues. Looked up from germline, CDR1 is SGHDT and CDR2 is YYEEEE. For the CDR3, the DNA is TGTGCCAGCAGCTTAGGAGGCGGACGGAACACTGAAGCTTTCTTT. Its protein product is CASSLGGGRNTEAFF.

This clone has just a few counts. V is TRBV11-3 and J is TRBJ2-1; D is unresolved. The germline V gene encodes CDR1 SGHNT and CDR2 YENEEA. V lost 2 bases and J 0 bases, leaving 11 bases between the germline ends. This CDR3 contains 16 residues. The CDR3 reads CASSLYGGSSYNEQFF. The DNA of the CDR3 is TGTGCCAGCAGCTTATATGGTGGCAGCTCCTACAATGAGCAGTTCTTC.

This chain connects TRBV5-1 to TRBJ2-1, with TRBD1 matching 8 bases. Trimming took 4 bases from V and 4 from J; bases not matched to a gene: 1. The CDR3 is 13 amino acids. Germline lookup yields CDR1 SGHRS and CDR2 YFSETQ. The CDR3 is CASSRDRYNEQFF. The CDR3 DNA sequence: TGCGCCAGCAGCCGGGACAGGTACAATGAGCAGTTCTTC.

This rearrangement joins TRBV7-8 to TRBJ2-1, with D hard to call. The CDR3 totals 15 residues. Germline V gives CDR1 SGHVS, CDR2 FQNEAQ. Trimming removed 0 bases at V and 5 bases at J, with 11 bases between. The CDR3 DNA sequence: TGTGCCAGCAGCTTAGCCGCCGACCGGGACAATGAGCAGTTCTTC. This encodes CASSLAADRDNEQFF.

There are a few counts of this clone. The rearrangement uses TRBV19 and TRBJ1-2, with D possibly matching TRBD1 (6 bases). V was clipped by 8 bases and J by 5 bases, with 15 bases between them. The CDR3 consists of 13 residues. Germline-derived CDR1 and CDR2 are LNHDA and SQIVND (reference sequence). The CDR3 region has the DNA TGTGCCAGTCGATACAGGGCCGGGTATGGCTACACCTTC. It translates to CASRYRAGYGYTF.

The chain is built from TRBV11-3 and TRBJ2-1, with D tentatively TRBD2 (5 bases). The ends were cut back, 0 bases at V and 7 bases at J, with 7 bases in the middle. This CDR3 has 13 residues. CDR1 SGHNT and CDR2 YENEEA come from the germline V gene. As DNA, the CDR3 is TGTGCCAGCAGCTTAGAGGGAGCGAATGAGCAGTTCTTC. Its protein is CASSLEGANEQFF.

This clone was seen only a few times. This chain links TRBV29-1 with TRBJ2-2; D is perhaps TRBD2 (6 bases). Between the trimmed V and J ends, which lost 7 bases and 5 bases, there was a span of 11 bases. The CDR3 sequence is 12 residues long. CDR1 and CDR2 from the germline V gene are SQVTM and ANQGSEA. CDR3 in DNA: TGCAGCGCATCGGGACTTACCGGGGAGCTGTTTTTT. Its translation: CSASGLTGELFF.

The chain employs TRBV2 and TRBJ1-2; D gene uncertain. V lost 6 bases and J lost 7, with 12 bases in between. The length of the CDR3 is 12 residues. Germline V lookup: CDR1 SNHLY, CDR2 FYNNEI. The CDR3 reads CASRYLASGYTF. Here the CDR3 DNA reads TGTGCCAGCAGGTATCTAGCGAGTGGCTACACCTTC. Full variable domain (missing parts from reference TRBV2 and TRBJ1-2): EPEVTQTPSHQVTQMGQEVILRCVPISNHLYFYWYRQILGQKVEFLVSFYNNEISEKSEIFDDQFSVERPDGSNFTLKIRSTKLEDSAMYFCASRYLASGYTFGSGTRLTVV.

This clone was observed once. The rearrangement joins TRBV6-1 to TRBJ1-6, with 8 bases fitting TRBD1. The CDR3 spans 18 residues. Germline CDR1 MNHNS, CDR2 SASEGT. V shed 1 base, J shed 5 bases, and the junction held 10 bases outside the gene matches. The CDR3 loop is CASSEGFWGQVNNSPLHF. CDR3 in DNA: TGTGCCAGCAGTGAAGGGTTTTGGGGACAGGTGAATAATTCACCCCTCCACTTT.

The rearrangement uses TRBV5-1 and TRBJ2-2; 10 bases align to TRBD1. V shed 4 bases, J shed 7 bases, and the junction held 4 bases outside the gene matches. This CDR3 has 14 amino acids. Germline lookup yields CDR1 SGHRS and CDR2 YFSETQ. The CDR3 nucleotides read TGCGCCAGCAGCCGGGACAGGGGCGACGGGGAGCTGTTTTTT. It is translated as CASSRDRGDGELFF. Full variable domain (rest looked up from reference TRBV5-1 and TRBJ2-2): KAGVTQTPRYLIKTRGQQVTLSCSPISGHRSVSWYQQTPGQGLQFLFEYFSETQRNKGNFPGRFSGRQFSNSRSEMNVSTLELGDSALYLCASSRDRGDGELFFGEGSRLTVL.

This clone was detected a few times. This chain joins TRBV11-2 and TRBJ2-7, with unresolved D. Trimming pared 5 bases from V and 3 bases from J, leaving 11 bases between. CDR1 is SGHAT, CDR2 FQNNGV, per germline. The CDR3 totals 13 residues. The CDR3 loop is CASSPSSFYEQYF. In DNA, the CDR3 is TGTGCCAGCAGCCCCTCCTCCTTCTACGAGCAGTACTTC. Together with reference TRBV11-2 and TRBJ2-7, the CDR3 gives the full variable domain: EAGVAQSPRYKIIEKRQSVAFWCNPISGHATLYWYQQILGQGPKLLIQFQNNGVVDDSQLPKDRFSAERLKGVDSTLKIQPAKLEDSAVYLCASSPSSFYEQYFGPGTRLTVT.

The V gene is TRBV7-3, the J gene TRBJ2-2; 10 bases agree with TRBD2. The CDR3 has 15 residues. Germline loops: CDR1 SGHTA, CDR2 FQGTGA. Trimming cost V 8 bases and J 4 bases; bases outside gene matches: 7. The chain's CDR3 is CASGLAGGSTGELFF. The CDR3 coding sequence is TGTGCCAGCGGGTTAGCGGGGGGAAGCACCGGGGAGCTGTTTTTT.

This chain uses TRBV6-1 with TRBJ2-3; D call uncertain. Trimming shortened V by 0 bases and J by 4 bases, and 5 bases separated the two germline ends. The CDR3 totals 13 residues. CDR1 and CDR2 (germline): MNHNS, SASEGT. The CDR3, as DNA: TGTGCCAGCAGTGAAGCCGGTTCAGATACGCAGTATTTT. It yields the protein CASSEAGSDTQYF.

The J gene is TRBJ2-5, the V gene TRBV5-4, with a tentative D call TRBD1 (6 bases). V dropped 10 bases and J dropped 5 bases, with 21 bases sitting between them. This CDR3 has 14 amino acids. CDR1 is SGHNT, CDR2 YYREEE, per germline (reference sequence). CDR3 amino acids: CAGPEDSLRETQYF. As DNA, the CDR3 is TGTGCCGGTCCGGAGGACAGCCTGAGGGAGACCCAGTACTTC.

There are a few counts of this clone. The chain has TRBV7-2 and TRBJ1-2; 7 nucleotides agree with TRBD1. V dropped 7 bases and J dropped 7; count of bases not matched to a gene: 12. In germline, CDR1 is SGHTA, CDR2 FQGNSA. CDR3 length equals 14 residues. CDR3 bases: TGTGCCAGCATCCACCTAACAGGGGAATTTGGCTACACCTTC. Its protein product is CASIHLTGEFGYTF.

V usage is TRBV7-3 and J usage is TRBJ2-1, with D perhaps matching TRBD2 (6 bases). From germline, CDR1 is SGHTA and CDR2 FQGTGA. The CDR3 has 13 residues. Trimming removed 0 bases from V and 10 bases from J, with 10 bases in between. CDR3 sequence reads: CASSLTRDSEQFF. As DNA, the CDR3 is TGTGCCAGCAGCTTAACTCGGGACTCGGAGCAGTTCTTC.

There are a few counts of this clone. The J gene is TRBJ1-2, the V gene TRBV19; 9 bases are shared with TRBD1. The germline V gene encodes CDR1 LNHDA and CDR2 SQIVND (reference sequence). This CDR3 spans 17 amino acids. V was pared by 6 bases and J by 4 bases, with 15 bases of the junction left unmatched. CDR3 loop: CASSTGTGTLLGYGYTF. The CDR3 DNA reads TGTGCCAGTAGCACCGGGACAGGGACCCTCCTTGGCTATGGCTACACCTTC.

The chain uses TRBV7-3 and TRBJ2-5; TRBD2 is a possible D gene (5 bases). V lost 6 bases and J lost 5, with 13 bases in between. This CDR3 region has 13 residues. The germline V gene encodes CDR1 SGHTA and CDR2 FQGTGA. As DNA, the CDR3 is TGTGCCAGCAGGCTAGCCGGCGGGGAGACCCAGTACTTC. It specifies CASRLAGGETQYF.

This clone has only a few counts. The CDR3 coding sequence is TGTGCCAGCAGCCTACGGACAGGGGGCGCGGATACGCAGTATTTT. Its translation is CASSLRTGGADTQYF. This chain joins TRBV12-1 and TRBJ2-3; the table's D call, TRBD1, was not checked against the DNA. TRBV12-1 has pseudogene status. The CDR3 runs to 15 residues.

The chain combines TRBV5-5 with TRBJ2-5; TRBD1 is a possible D gene (5 bases). There are 15 residues in the CDR3. Trimming shortened V by 5 bases and J by 7 bases, and 21 bases separated the two germline ends. Germline V gene data show CDR1 as SGHKS and CDR2 as YYEKEE (reference sequence). This CDR3 reads CASRLGSQGIMTQYF. The CDR3 DNA is TGTGCCAGCAGGCTAGGGTCGCAGGGAATCATGACCCAGTACTTC.